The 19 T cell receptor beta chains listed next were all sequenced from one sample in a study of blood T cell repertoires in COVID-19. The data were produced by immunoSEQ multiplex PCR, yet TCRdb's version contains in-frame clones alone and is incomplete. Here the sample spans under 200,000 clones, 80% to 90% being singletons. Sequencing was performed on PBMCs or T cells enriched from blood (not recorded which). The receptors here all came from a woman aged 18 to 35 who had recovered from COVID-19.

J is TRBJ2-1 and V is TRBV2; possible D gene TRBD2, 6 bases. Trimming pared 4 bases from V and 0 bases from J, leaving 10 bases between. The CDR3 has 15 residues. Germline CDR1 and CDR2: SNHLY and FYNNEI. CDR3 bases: TGTGCCAGCAGTGTCGACGGGAGCTCCTACAATGAGCAGTTCTTC. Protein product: CASSVDGSSYNEQFF.

CDR3 nucleotide sequence: TGTGCCAGCAGTTTACGGGAGGCGTACGAGCAGTACTTC. As protein: CASSLREAYEQYF. This chain links TRBV12-3 or TRBV12-4 with TRBJ2-7; TRBD2 agrees at 7 bases. V lost 2 bases, J lost 4 bases, and 2 bases stayed unmatched. The CDR3 is 13 amino acids.

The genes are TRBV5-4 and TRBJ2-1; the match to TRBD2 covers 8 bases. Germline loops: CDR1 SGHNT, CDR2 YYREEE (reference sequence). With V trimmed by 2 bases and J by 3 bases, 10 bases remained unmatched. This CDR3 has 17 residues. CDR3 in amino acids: CASSLSGGGGIYNEQFF. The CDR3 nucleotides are TGTGCCAGCAGCTTAAGTGGTGGCGGGGGGATCTACAATGAGCAGTTCTTC.

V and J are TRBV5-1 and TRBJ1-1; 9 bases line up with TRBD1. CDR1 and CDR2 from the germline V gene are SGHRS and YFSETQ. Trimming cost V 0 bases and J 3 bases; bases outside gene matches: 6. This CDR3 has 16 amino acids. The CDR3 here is CASSLVGQGVDTEAFF. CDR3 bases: TGCGCCAGCAGCTTGGTGGGACAGGGAGTGGACACTGAAGCTTTCTTT. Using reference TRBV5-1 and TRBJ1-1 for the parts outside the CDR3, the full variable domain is KAGVTQTPRYLIKTRGQQVTLSCSPISGHRSVSWYQQTPGQGLQFLFEYFSETQRNKGNFPGRFSGRQFSNSRSEMNVSTLELGDSALYLCASSLVGQGVDTEAFFGQGTRLTVV.

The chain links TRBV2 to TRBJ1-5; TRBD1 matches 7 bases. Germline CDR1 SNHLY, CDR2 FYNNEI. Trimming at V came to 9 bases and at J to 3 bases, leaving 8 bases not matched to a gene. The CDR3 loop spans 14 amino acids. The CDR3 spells CASNRDSDNQPQHF. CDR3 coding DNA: TGTGCCAGTAACCGGGACAGCGACAATCAGCCCCAGCATTTT.

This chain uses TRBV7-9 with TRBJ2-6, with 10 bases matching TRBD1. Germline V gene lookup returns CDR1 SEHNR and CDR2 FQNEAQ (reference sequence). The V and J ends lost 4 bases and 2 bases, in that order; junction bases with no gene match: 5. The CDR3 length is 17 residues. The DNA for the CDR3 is TGTGCCAGCAGCTACGGACAGGGGGGAACTGGGGCCAACGTCCTGACTTTC. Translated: CASSYGQGGTGANVLTF.

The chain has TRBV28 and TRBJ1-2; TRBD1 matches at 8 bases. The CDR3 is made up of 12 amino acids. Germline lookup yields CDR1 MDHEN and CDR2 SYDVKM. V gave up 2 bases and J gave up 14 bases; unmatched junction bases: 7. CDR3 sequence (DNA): TGTGCCAGCAGTTTACGGACAGGGTTGGGAACCTTC. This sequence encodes CASSLRTGLGTF.

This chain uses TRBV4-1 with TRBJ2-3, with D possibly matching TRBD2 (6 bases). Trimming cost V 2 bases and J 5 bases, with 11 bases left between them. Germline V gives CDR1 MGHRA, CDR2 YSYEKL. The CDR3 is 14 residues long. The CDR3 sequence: CASSQSSVGDTQYF. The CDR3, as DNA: TGCGCCAGCAGCCAATCTAGCGTTGGAGATACGCAGTATTTT.

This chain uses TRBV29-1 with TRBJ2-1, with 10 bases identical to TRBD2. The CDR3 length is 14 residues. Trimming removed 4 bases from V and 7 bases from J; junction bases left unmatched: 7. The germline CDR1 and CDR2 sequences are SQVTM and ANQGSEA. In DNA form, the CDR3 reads TGCAGCGTTGCGGCTAGCGGGGGCGGGAATGAGCAGTTCTTC. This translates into CSVAASGGGNEQFF.

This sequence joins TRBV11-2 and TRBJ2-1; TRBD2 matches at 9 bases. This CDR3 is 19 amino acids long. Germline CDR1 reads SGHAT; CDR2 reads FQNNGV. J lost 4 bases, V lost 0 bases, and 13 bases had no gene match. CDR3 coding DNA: TGTGCCAGCAGCTTAGATCTGGGACGAGCGGGGGGCCAGTACAATGAGCAGTTCTTC. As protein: CASSLDLGRAGGQYNEQFF.

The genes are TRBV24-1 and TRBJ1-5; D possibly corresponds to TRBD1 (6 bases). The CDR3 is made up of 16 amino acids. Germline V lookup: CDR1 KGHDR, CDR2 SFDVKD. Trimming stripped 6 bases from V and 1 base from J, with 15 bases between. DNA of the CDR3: TGTGCCACCAGTCCGGGCTCGGACAGCAGCAATCAGCCCCAGCATTTT. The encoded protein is CATSPGSDSSNQPQHF.

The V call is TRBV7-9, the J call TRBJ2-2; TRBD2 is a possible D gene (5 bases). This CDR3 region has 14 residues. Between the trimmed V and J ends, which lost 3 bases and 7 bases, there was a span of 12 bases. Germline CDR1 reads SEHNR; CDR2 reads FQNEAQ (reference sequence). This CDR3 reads CASSFPAGGGELFF. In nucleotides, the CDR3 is TGTGCCAGCAGCTTCCCCGCGGGTGGCGGGGAGCTGTTTTTT.

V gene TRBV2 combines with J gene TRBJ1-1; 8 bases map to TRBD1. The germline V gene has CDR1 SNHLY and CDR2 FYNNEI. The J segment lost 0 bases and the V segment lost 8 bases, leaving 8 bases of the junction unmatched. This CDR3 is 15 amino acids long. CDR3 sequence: CASHDRGRLNTEAFF. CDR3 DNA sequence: TGTGCCAGCCACGACAGGGGCCGTTTGAACACTGAAGCTTTCTTT.

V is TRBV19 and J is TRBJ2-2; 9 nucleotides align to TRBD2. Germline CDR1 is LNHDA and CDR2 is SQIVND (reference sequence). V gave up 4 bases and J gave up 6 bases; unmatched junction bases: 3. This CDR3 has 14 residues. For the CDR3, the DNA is TGTGCCAGTAGTAGCAGCGGGGGGTCCGGGGAGCTGTTTTTT. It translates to CASSSSGGSGELFF.

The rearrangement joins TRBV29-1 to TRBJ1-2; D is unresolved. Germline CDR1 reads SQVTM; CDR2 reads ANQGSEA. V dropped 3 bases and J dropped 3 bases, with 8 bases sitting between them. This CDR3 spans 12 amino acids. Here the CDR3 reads CSVEGSDYGYTF. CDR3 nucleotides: TGCAGCGTTGAGGGTAGCGACTATGGCTACACCTTC.

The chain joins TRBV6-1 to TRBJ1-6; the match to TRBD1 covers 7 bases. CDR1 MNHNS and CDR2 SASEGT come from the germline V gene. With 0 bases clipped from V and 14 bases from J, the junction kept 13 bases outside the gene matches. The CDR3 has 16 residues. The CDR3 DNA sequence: TGTGCCAGCAGTGAAGCTGTCGACAGGGTGGGCCGGGCCCTCCACTTT. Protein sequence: CASSEAVDRVGRALHF.

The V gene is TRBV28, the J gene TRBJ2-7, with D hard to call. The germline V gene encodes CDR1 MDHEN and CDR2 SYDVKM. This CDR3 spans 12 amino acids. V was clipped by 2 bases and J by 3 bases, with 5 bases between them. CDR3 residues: CASSLAGYEQYF. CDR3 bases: TGTGCCAGCAGTTTAGCAGGCTACGAGCAGTACTTC. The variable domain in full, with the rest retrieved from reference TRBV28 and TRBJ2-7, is DVKVTQSSRYLVKRTGEKVFLECVQDMDHENMFWYRQDPGLGLRLIYFSYDVKMKEKGDIPEGYSVSREKKERFSLILESASTNQTSMYLCASSLAGYEQYFGPGTRLTVT.

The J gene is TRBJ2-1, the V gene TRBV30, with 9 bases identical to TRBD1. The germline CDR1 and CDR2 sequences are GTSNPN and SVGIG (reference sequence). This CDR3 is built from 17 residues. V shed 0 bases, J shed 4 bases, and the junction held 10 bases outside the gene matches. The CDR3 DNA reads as TGTGCCTGGAGTGTCTTGCGAGGGACAGGGTATTACAATGAGCAGTTCTTC. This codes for CAWSVLRGTGYYNEQFF. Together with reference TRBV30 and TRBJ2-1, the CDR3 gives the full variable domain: SQTIHQWPATLVQPVGSPLSLECTVEGTSNPNLYWYRQAAGRGLQLLFYSVGIGQISSEVPQNLSASRPQDRQFILSSKKLLLSDSGFYLCAWSVLRGTGYYNEQFFGPGTRLTVL.

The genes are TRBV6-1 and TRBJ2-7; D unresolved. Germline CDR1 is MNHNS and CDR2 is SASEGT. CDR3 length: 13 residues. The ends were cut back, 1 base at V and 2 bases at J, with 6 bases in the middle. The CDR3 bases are TGTGCCAGCAGTGAAGGGCTGACCTACGAGCAGTACTTC. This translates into CASSEGLTYEQYF.